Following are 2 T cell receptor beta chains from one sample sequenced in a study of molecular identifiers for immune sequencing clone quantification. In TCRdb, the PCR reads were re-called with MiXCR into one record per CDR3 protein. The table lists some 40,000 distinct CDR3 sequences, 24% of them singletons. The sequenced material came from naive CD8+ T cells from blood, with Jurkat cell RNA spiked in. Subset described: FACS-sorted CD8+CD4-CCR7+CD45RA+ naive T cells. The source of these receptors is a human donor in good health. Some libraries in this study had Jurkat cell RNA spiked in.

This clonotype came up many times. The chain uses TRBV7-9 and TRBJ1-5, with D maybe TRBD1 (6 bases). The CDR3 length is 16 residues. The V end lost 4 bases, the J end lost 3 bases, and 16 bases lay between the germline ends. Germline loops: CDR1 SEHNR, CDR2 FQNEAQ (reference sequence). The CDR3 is CASSSNVDSLNQPQHF. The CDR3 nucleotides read TGTGCCAGCAGCTCCAACGTGGACAGCCTCAATCAGCCCCAGCATTTT.

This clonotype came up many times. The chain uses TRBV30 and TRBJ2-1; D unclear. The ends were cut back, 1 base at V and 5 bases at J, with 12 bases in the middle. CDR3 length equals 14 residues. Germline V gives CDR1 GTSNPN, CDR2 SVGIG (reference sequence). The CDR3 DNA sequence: TGTGCCTGGAGTGGGGCTAGTCGCCACAATGAGCAGTTCTTC. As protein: CAWSGASRHNEQFF.